These 30 T cell receptor beta chains originate from one sample sequenced in a study of response to subunit inactivated influenza vaccine. MiXCR, run by TCRdb on the RT-PCR reads, gives a single entry per CDR3 protein. The table has 490,000 or so distinct CDR3 sequences, approximately 7.7% seen once. Sequencing was performed on PBMCs from blood, taken about 23 months after vaccination. Receptor source: a man between 50 and 69 years old who received an inactivated influenza vaccine.

This clonotype has more than one count but fewer than ten. The rearrangement links TRBV29-1 to TRBJ2-1; 9 bases fit TRBD2. After removal of 7 bases from V and 3 bases from J, the junction contained 4 bases not matched to a gene. This CDR3 is built from 13 residues. Germline V gene lookup returns CDR1 SQVTM and CDR2 ANQGSEA. The CDR3 coding sequence is TGCAGCGCCGCGACTAGCGGCTACAATGAGCAGTTCTTC. Translated: CSAATSGYNEQFF.

At least ten counts were recorded for this clonotype. The chain recombines TRBV4-3 with TRBJ2-7; TRBD1 agrees at 7 bases. The germline gives CDR1 LGHNA, CDR2 YSLEER. This CDR3 is built from 14 residues. Unmatched junction bases numbered 3, after V lost 1 base and J lost 3 bases. The CDR3: CASSQGQGNYEQYF. In DNA, the CDR3 is TGCGCCAGCAGCCAAGGACAGGGTAACTACGAGCAGTACTTC.

This clonotype was observed a few times. The rearrangement uses TRBV5-1 and TRBJ2-7; 13 nucleotides match TRBD2. The germline CDR1 and CDR2 sequences are SGHRS and YFSETQ. The CDR3 consists of 15 residues. V trimming: 3 bases; J trimming: 2 bases; junction bases outside the gene matches: 2. The CDR3 region is CASSWTSGGTYEQYF. The CDR3 region has the DNA TGCGCCAGCAGCTGGACTAGCGGGGGAACCTACGAGCAGTACTTC.

In its sample, this clonotype was seen a few times. This sequence joins TRBV10-3 and TRBJ1-2; D gene ambiguous. CDR3 length: 13 residues. V lost 0 bases, J lost 3 bases, and 5 bases lay in between. Germline CDR1 ENHRY, CDR2 SYGVKD. The CDR3 is CAISESSHYGYTF. DNA of the CDR3: TGTGCCATCAGTGAGTCGTCACACTATGGCTACACCTTC.

There are a few counts of this clonotype. The chain uses TRBV7-2 and TRBJ2-7; 9 bases line up with TRBD2. The CDR3 is 17 residues long. Germline trimming cut 0 bases from V and 4 bases from J; bases unmatched to any gene: 10. CDR1 SGHTA and CDR2 FQGNSA come from the germline V gene. CDR3 nucleotides: TGTGCCAGCAGCTTAGCGTTGGGGACTAGCCCGCGTTACGAGCAGTACTTC. Its protein product is CASSLALGTSPRYEQYF.

There are many counts of this clonotype. The CDR3 loop reads CASSYAGAGTQYF. The CDR3 DNA reads TGTGCCAGCAGTTACGCGGGAGCGGGGACGCAGTATTTT. This chain joins TRBV6-5 and TRBJ2-3, with 7 bases identical to TRBD2. Germline values: CDR1 MNHEY, CDR2 SVGAGI. The V segment lost 2 bases and the J segment 9 bases; nucleotides outside the gene matches: 5. This CDR3 is built from 13 residues.

This clonotype was detected only a few times. V and J are TRBV12-3 or TRBV12-4 and TRBJ2-1; 11 positions match TRBD2. V lost 6 bases to trimming and J lost 1 base; unmatched junction nucleotides: 2. This CDR3 contains 15 residues. In DNA form, the CDR3 reads TGTGCCAGCAGGCCTAGCGGGAGGTCCTACAATGAGCAGTTCTTC. Its translation: CASRPSGRSYNEQFF.

CDR3: CASSLAGREGYGYTF. The DNA for the CDR3 is TGTGCCAGCAGCTTAGCCGGCAGGGAGGGTTATGGCTACACCTTC. The chain links TRBV7-2 to TRBJ1-2, with D tentatively TRBD1 (5 bases). CDR1 and CDR2 (germline): SGHTA, FQGNSA. Trimming cost V 0 bases and J 5 bases, with 13 bases left between them. CDR3 length: 15 residues.

V gene TRBV11-2 combines with J gene TRBJ2-4; 10 nucleotides match TRBD2. Germline V gene sequence: CDR1 SGHAT, CDR2 FQNNGV. Trimming at V came to 5 bases and at J to 2 bases, leaving 12 bases not matched to a gene. The CDR3 consists of 18 residues. The CDR3 DNA sequence: TGTGCCAGCAGCACCTTAGCGGGAGGACTGGGGTCCAAAAACATTCAGTACTTC. Translating gives CASSTLAGGLGSKNIQYF.

This clonotype appeared a single time. The gene calls are TRBV5-1 and TRBJ2-1, with 8 bases matching TRBD1. This CDR3 has 15 amino acids. The ends lost 4 bases at V and 2 bases at J; junction bases unmatched: 5. Germline lookup yields CDR1 SGHRS and CDR2 YFSETQ. In DNA, the CDR3 is TGCGCCAGCAGCGCAGGACAGGGCACCTACAATGAGCAGTTCTTC. The encoded protein is CASSAGQGTYNEQFF.

The rearrangement uses TRBV6-1 and TRBJ1-4, with TRBD1 matching 7 bases. V was pared by 5 bases and J by 8 bases, with 8 bases of the junction left unmatched. The CDR3 spans 14 residues. Looked up from germline, CDR1 is MNHNS and CDR2 is SASEGT. Here the CDR3 reads CASSPYDRVEKLFF. Written as DNA, the CDR3 is TGTGCCAGCAGTCCGTACGACAGGGTGGAAAAACTGTTTTTT.

This clonotype was seen a handful of times. This chain joins TRBV11-2 and TRBJ2-6; D not certain. The germline CDR1 and CDR2 sequences are SGHAT and FQNNGV. V lost 5 bases to trimming and J lost 0 bases, with 11 bases between them. This CDR3 spans 16 amino acids. CDR3 coding DNA: TGTGCCAGCAGCGATACTTGGGGCTCTGGGGCCAACGTCCTGACTTTC. Encoded protein: CASSDTWGSGANVLTF.

This clonotype showed up many times. V is TRBV12-3 or TRBV12-4 and J is TRBJ2-1, with D perhaps matching TRBD2 (5 bases). Trimming took 3 bases from V and 9 from J, leaving 9 bases between them. The CDR3 consists of 12 residues. CDR3 sequence: CASSFPGSEQFF. The CDR3 nucleotides are TGTGCCAGCAGTTTCCCGGGGTCTGAGCAGTTCTTC.

The table lists this clonotype with many counts. This chain joins TRBV12-3 or TRBV12-4 and TRBJ2-2, with TRBD1 matching over 7 bases. Losses at the gene ends were 6 bases for V and 5 bases for J; bases not matched to a gene: 12. This CDR3 has 16 amino acids. CDR3 DNA sequence: TGTGCCAGCAGCATGCCTACAGGGGCGCTTACCGGGGAGCTGTTTTTT. Encoded protein: CASSMPTGALTGELFF.

The rearrangement links TRBV11-2 to TRBJ1-2, with a possible D match to TRBD1 (5 bases). CDR3 size: 15 residues. Germline CDR1 reads SGHAT; CDR2 reads FQNNGV. Trimming took off 5 bases at V and 4 bases at J, with 17 bases between the two ends. Written as DNA, the CDR3 is TGTGCCAGCAGCCCCGAGACAGATGGGGCCTATGGCTACACCTTC. Translation: CASSPETDGAYGYTF.

This clonotype showed up many times. The chain uses TRBV12-3 or TRBV12-4 and TRBJ1-5; D might be TRBD1 (6 bases). The CDR3 is 15 residues long. V was pared by 3 bases and J by 3 bases, with 12 bases between. Here the CDR3 DNA reads TGTGCCAGCAGTTTGGGAGGGGGTGTCAATCAGCCCCAGCATTTT. This encodes CASSLGGGVNQPQHF.

This clonotype was counted ten times or more. J is TRBJ2-1 and V is TRBV28; D remains unclear. Germline CDR1 and CDR2: MDHEN and SYDVKM. With 4 bases removed from V and 8 bases from J, the gap between germline ends came to 6 bases. This CDR3 has 11 residues. CDR3 coding DNA: TGTGCCAGCAGTTATATGGATGAGCAGTTCTTC. Translated: CASSYMDEQFF. The full variable domain, with the rest looked up from reference TRBV28 and TRBJ2-1, is DVKVTQSSRYLVKRTGEKVFLECVQDMDHENMFWYRQDPGLGLRLIYFSYDVKMKEKGDIPEGYSVSREKKERFSLILESASTNQTSMYLCASSYMDEQFFGPGTRLTVL.

This clonotype has at least ten counts. CDR3 in DNA: TGTGCCACCAGTCCGGGTTGGAATGAGCAGTTCTTC. Translated: CATSPGWNEQFF. The J gene is TRBJ2-1, the V gene TRBV24-1, with no clear D. Looked up from germline, CDR1 is KGHDR and CDR2 is SFDVKD. This CDR3 has 12 residues. Deletions cut 6 bases from V and 7 bases from J, with 9 bases between.

In its sample, this clonotype was seen once. A read error is possible here, since a much larger clone lies one base away. The chain employs TRBV7-9 and TRBJ1-1; D is ambiguous. V lost 3 bases and J 0 bases, leaving 5 bases between the germline ends. This CDR3 contains 13 residues. CDR1 and CDR2 from the germline V gene are SEHNR and FQNEAQ (reference sequence). Here the CDR3 DNA reads TGTGCCAGCAGCTTTAATATGAACACTGAAGCTTTCTTT. It specifies CASSFNMNTEAFF.

This clonotype appeared many times. CDR3 region: CSATRTGGGSGYTF. The CDR3 DNA follows: TGCAGTGCTACCCGGACAGGGGGCGGTTCTGGCTACACCTTC. The chain carries TRBV20-1 and TRBJ1-2; TRBD1 matches 11 bases. V lost 4 bases, J lost 7 bases, and 8 bases stayed unmatched. The CDR3 sequence is 14 residues long. In germline, CDR1 is DFQATT, CDR2 SNEGSKA (reference sequence).

This clonotype was counted only a few times. The chain couples TRBV5-1 to TRBJ1-6; D gene unclear. Germline lookup yields CDR1 SGHRS and CDR2 YFSETQ. The CDR3 is 14 residues long. Trimming removed 3 bases at V and 9 bases at J, with 13 bases between. The CDR3 sequence is CASSSGEGSSPLHF. Written as DNA, the CDR3 is TGCGCCAGCAGCTCCGGGGAGGGTAGTTCACCCCTCCACTTT. The complete variable domain, with remaining parts taken from reference TRBV5-1 and TRBJ1-6, reads KAGVTQTPRYLIKTRGQQVTLSCSPISGHRSVSWYQQTPGQGLQFLFEYFSETQRNKGNFPGRFSGRQFSNSRSEMNVSTLELGDSALYLCASSSGEGSSPLHFGNGTRLTVT.

V and J are TRBV4-2 and TRBJ2-3, with a possible D match to TRBD2 (6 bases). The CDR3 sequence is 18 residues long. In germline, CDR1 is LGHNA, CDR2 YNFKEQ. Trimming shortened V by 4 bases and J by 3 bases, and 23 bases separated the two germline ends. The CDR3 spells CASSPTGRGSKGTDTQYF. The DNA for the CDR3 is TGTGCCAGCAGCCCGACCGGGCGGGGCTCGAAGGGTACAGATACGCAGTATTTT.

This clonotype occurred many times. The V call is TRBV12-3 or TRBV12-4, the J call TRBJ2-5; D unresolved. This CDR3 region has 11 residues. The V gene lost 5 bases and the J gene lost 0 bases, with 1 base spanning the gap. The CDR3 DNA is TGTGCCAGCAGTCACCAAGAGACCCAGTACTTC. Encoded protein: CASSHQETQYF.

The chain combines TRBV29-1 with TRBJ2-5; perhaps TRBD1 as D (7 bases). From germline, CDR1 is SQVTM and CDR2 ANQGSEA. Trimming pared 5 bases from V and 1 base from J, leaving 20 bases between. This CDR3 region has 16 residues. The CDR3 nucleotides are TGCAGCGTTTCAGGATCAGGGGGGTCCCTCCAAGAGACCCAGTACTTC. Amino acid sequence: CSVSGSGGSLQETQYF. The full variable domain, completed using reference TRBV29-1 and TRBJ2-5, is SAVISQKPSRDICQRGTSLTIQCQVDSQVTMMFWYRQQPGQSLTLIATANQGSEATYESGFVIDKFPISRPNLTFSTLTVSNMSPEDSSIYLCSVSGSGGSLQETQYFGPGTRLLVL.

This clonotype occurred many times. V and J are TRBV5-1 and TRBJ1-2; 9 bases align to TRBD1. CDR1 is SGHRS and CDR2 is YFSETQ in the germline V gene. The CDR3 runs 14 residues. The V segment lost 5 bases and the J segment 4 bases; nucleotides outside the gene matches: 6. This chain's CDR3 is CASRPTGGTYGYTF. The CDR3 nucleotides are TGCGCCAGCAGACCAACAGGGGGCACCTATGGCTACACCTTC.

In its sample, this clonotype was seen a few times. The chain uses TRBV7-2 and TRBJ2-1; TRBD1 aligns across 9 bases. This CDR3 region has 16 residues. Unmatched junction bases numbered 8, after V lost 5 bases and J lost 3 bases. In germline, CDR1 is SGHTA, CDR2 FQGNSA. CDR3 protein: CASSARTGANYNEQFF. DNA for the CDR3: TGTGCCAGCAGCGCCCGGACAGGGGCGAACTACAATGAGCAGTTCTTC.

The rearrangement links TRBV6-5 to TRBJ2-7; 8 nucleotides match TRBD2. Germline CDR1 is MNHEY and CDR2 is SVGAGI. Unmatched junction bases numbered 6, after V lost 0 bases and J lost 2 bases. The CDR3 is 16 residues long. This CDR3 is CASSYSGRGGPYEQYF. CDR3 nucleotides: TGTGCCAGCAGTTACTCCGGGCGCGGGGGGCCCTACGAGCAGTACTTC.

This clonotype was observed many times. The rearrangement uses TRBV6-5 and TRBJ2-5; perhaps TRBD1 as D (5 bases). Trimming cost V 3 bases and J 2 bases, with 10 bases left between them. Germline lookup yields CDR1 MNHEY and CDR2 SVGAGI. This CDR3 region has 14 residues. The CDR3 loop is CASSYTQGQETQYF. CDR3 DNA sequence: TGTGCCAGCAGTTATACTCAGGGACAAGAGACCCAGTACTTC.

This clonotype has a count of ten or more. The J gene is TRBJ2-5, the V gene TRBV5-1; 7 nucleotides line up with TRBD1. V gave up 0 bases and J gave up 2 bases; unmatched junction bases: 10. This CDR3 comprises 17 residues. Germline V CDR1 and CDR2: SGHRS, YFSETQ. The CDR3 nucleotides are TGCGCCAGCAGCTTGGGAGGGGGCGGTACCAGTCAAGAGACCCAGTACTTC. It is translated as CASSLGGGGTSQETQYF.

The sample holds a few counts of this clonotype. V gene TRBV5-5 combines with J gene TRBJ1-6, with D perhaps matching TRBD1 (6 bases). The CDR3 is 14 amino acids. Trimming took off 1 base at V and 6 bases at J, with 8 bases between the two ends. Germline loops: CDR1 SGHKS, CDR2 YYEKEE (reference sequence). The chain's CDR3 is CASSLRTANSPLHF. In DNA, the CDR3 is TGTGCCAGCAGCTTGAGGACAGCTAATTCACCCCTCCACTTT.